Listed below are T cell receptor beta chains from one sample, sequenced in a study of T cell responses to AZD1222 COVID-19 vaccine. Libraries were prepared by immunoSEQ multiplex PCR; TCRdb keeps only in-frame clonotypes and omits some of them. Of roughly 120,000 clones listed, around nine tenths are singletons. Sample: peripheral blood, taken on day 0 of AZD1222 vaccination. These receptors all come from an adult in good health. CDR3s include the opening cysteine and the closing phenylalanine or tryptophan.

j_call v_call cdr3_aa
TRBJ1-2 TRBV15 CATSRDVALIGRYTF
TRBJ1-5 TRBV12-5 CASAGTGPYNQPQHF
TRBJ2-5 TRBV11-3 CASSISAQETQYF
TRBJ1-4 TRBV27 CASSVTGTHTPGTNEKLFF
TRBJ1-6 TRBV11-3 CASSPTANSPLHF
TRBJ1-5 TRBV4-2 CASSQDRDQPQHF
TRBJ1-2 TRBV19 CASSNSGAGYTF
TRBJ1-2 TRBV5-4 CASSLRDNYGYTF
TRBJ2-7 TRBV6-1 CASSEAISGTPAEQYF
TRBJ2-7 TRBV7-2 CASSPSRGSYEQYF
TRBJ1-1 TRBV6-5 CASSPQGPEAFF
TRBJ1-1 TRBV14 CASSQAPGVNTEAFF
TRBJ1-2 TRBV20-1 CSARVEGGYTF
TRBJ1-3 TRBV7-3 CASSTDGGPGNTIYF
TRBJ1-1 TRBV23-1 CASSHPLKQSNTEAFF
TRBJ1-2 TRBV29-1 CSVEDTPGTPGYTF
TRBJ1-2 TRBV11-3 CASSCRDHDRLYGYTF
TRBJ2-2 TRBV10-3 CAISPSPRTSNTGELFF
TRBJ1-5 TRBV5-1 CASRRDIDSNQPQHF
TRBJ2-5 TRBV12-5 CASGFLDRWGEETQYF
TRBJ2-5 TRBV14 CASSRGWETQYF
TRBJ2-5 TRBV6-2/TRBV6-3 CASSYLPGTGVPRETQYF
TRBJ1-2 TRBV7-2 CASSLDSAAGGYGYTF
TRBJ1-1 TRBV6-5 CASRPGSTEAFF
TRBJ1-6 TRBV19 CASSIGGTGTNSPLHF
TRBJ1-2 TRBV19 CASSIYGAYGYTF
TRBJ1-4 TRBV5-1 CASSPSDPNEKLFF
TRBJ2-7 TRBV9 CASSVGLGPSYEQYF
TRBJ1-1 TRBV20-1 CSALDTEAFF
TRBJ1-1 TRBV6-2/TRBV6-3 CASSSREPEAFF